This T cell receptor beta chain emerged from a study of control samples from healthy donors and cancer patients. Notes on this clone: Other DNA sequences within the sample encode an identical CDR3.

The protocol was immunoSEQ multiplex PCR, while the TCRdb copy is restricted to in-frame clones and leaves out a portion. The sample has about 21,000 clones; 84% are singletons. CDR3 length: 15 amino acids. Trimming cost V 0 bases and J 6 bases, with 15 bases left between them. Germline-derived CDR1 and CDR2 are SGHRS and YFSETQ. V and J are TRBV5-1 and TRBJ1-2, with D possibly matching TRBD1 (6 bases). The TCR sequence derives from a man aged 60 to 69 with colorectal cancer. Sequenced sample: PBMCs. The DNA for the CDR3 is TGCGCCAGCAGCTTGGCAGGACAGATGGCGGATGGCTACACCTTC. Protein product: CASSLAGQMADGYTF.